This T cell receptor (beta chain) came from a study of T cells in Graves' hyperthyroidism and ophthalmopathy (dated by TCRdb to between 2017 and 2020). About the investigation overall: Peripheral blood was sampled at the time of initial diagnosis, prior to any treatment. After sampling, hyperthyroidism patients received methimazole starting at 30 mg daily, and ophthalmopathy patients received high-dose intravenous methylprednisolone. The 75 to 100 discovery patients were randomly split 7:3 into training and test sets. The paper reports TCR Vbeta CDR3 sequencing of some 140 peripheral blood samples: approximately 41 ophthalmopathy, roughly 80 hyperthyroidism and about 17 progressor patients. Whether ophthalmopathy could be predicted prospectively was tested in an independent validation cohort made up of fewer than 20 hyperthyroidism patients plus 17 patients who later progressed to ophthalmopathy. TCR V-J signatures able to tell the groups apart were searched for in a discovery cohort of more than 90 patients, of whom approximately 40 had Graves' ophthalmopathy and roughly 57 had stable Graves' hyperthyroidism. Thyroid tissue and blood T-cell repertoires from over 5 Graves' hyperthyroidism patients were also compared in the study. Study-wide conclusions, independent of this receptor: Sample size was not statistically predetermined, and investigators were not blinded to group allocation. A model built on a 13 V-J signature distinguished ophthalmopathy from stable hyperthyroidism, reaching around 88% sensitivity and 81.08% specificity in cross-validation and 80%/75% in testing. In validation, the model predicted progression to ophthalmopathy with 55% to 71% sensitivity and less than 75% specificity, a median of 6.5 months before onset. Most expanded thyroid clonotypes (frequency above 0.001) were also detected in blood, a finding suggesting that blood repertoires may reflect thyroid immune responses.

To note about this clonotype: It has no known antigen specificity. No clone much larger than this one lies a single base away; base qualities are absent.

Amplification of TCR beta CDR3 regions was carried out from RNA transcripts. The first round of RT-PCR for the TCR CDR3 was performed with the HTBI primer set and the Qiagen OneStep RT-PCR kit. A second multiplex PCR round built the libraries, followed by size selection and purification. Sequencing of the libraries was done on an Illumina HiSeq2000 using paired-end 100 bp reads. In the authors' own workflow: SOAPnuke was used to process the raw data, removing reads that contained adapters or uncalled bases, had a mean Phred below 15, or lacked an exact match to the constant primer or identifier. High-quality paired reads were merged using COPE v1.2.5, and each unique nucleotide sequence was defined as a clonotype. MiTCR v1.1 was used to align the clonotypes against IMGT TRBV, TRBD and TRBJ reference segments. Only V-J combinations with frequency above 0.0001, covering about 99% of repertoires, were analysed. The TCS score was defined as the ratio of F50 (clonal expansion) to E x V (chaos), calculated using BLOSUM62-based TCRdist between CDR3 peptides within each V-J. Welch's t-statistics and random forest reduced some 510 V-J features to about 12, which were used in a naive Bayes classifier (R e1071). The raw public reads went through TCRdb reprocessing: fastp at Q25, MiXCR clone calling, in-frame beta chains kept. Entries that share a CDR3 protein sequence are merged under the most common genes and DNA. TCRdb, not the authors, supplied the V and J calls. For this sample there are about 350,000 distinct CDR3 sequences; about 15% appear just once. The ten most abundant clones make up 20% to 25% of the sample.

V is pruned by 6 bases and J by 5 bases, leaving 3 bases of the junction without a gene match. Inclusive of the bounding cysteine and phenylalanine, the CDR3 is 12 residues long. Only the CDR3 DNA is retained, 36 bases long and in frame from the first base. Looking up the germline V gene yields CDR1 MNHNS and CDR2 SASEGT. Graves' hyperthyroidism was defined as stable when no progression to ophthalmopathy occurred over 18 months of follow-up. The hyperthyroidism patients were between 18 and 65 years old and newly diagnosed, with a disease duration of less than 2 months. Patients with uncontrolled infections, other autoimmune diseases, pregnancy or lactation were excluded. Diagnoses relied on clinical symptoms, serum thyroxine and TRAb, thyroid ultrasound and orbital computed tomography. PBMCs were separated from 10 ml of fresh peripheral blood using Ficoll-Paque density gradient centrifugation. Trizol reagent was used to extract total RNA, and RNA quality was then checked on an Agilent 2100 Bioanalyzer.

This sequence uses TRBV6-1 and TRBJ2-7; 8 nucleotides in the junction match TRBD1. Sequencing was done on a sample of blood. The sequence was obtained from a woman in her twenties or thirties with Graves' hyperthyroidism. For the CDR3, the sequence is CASRDRADEQYF. The DNA is as follows: TGTGCCAGCAGGGACAGGGCGGACGAGCAGTACTTC.